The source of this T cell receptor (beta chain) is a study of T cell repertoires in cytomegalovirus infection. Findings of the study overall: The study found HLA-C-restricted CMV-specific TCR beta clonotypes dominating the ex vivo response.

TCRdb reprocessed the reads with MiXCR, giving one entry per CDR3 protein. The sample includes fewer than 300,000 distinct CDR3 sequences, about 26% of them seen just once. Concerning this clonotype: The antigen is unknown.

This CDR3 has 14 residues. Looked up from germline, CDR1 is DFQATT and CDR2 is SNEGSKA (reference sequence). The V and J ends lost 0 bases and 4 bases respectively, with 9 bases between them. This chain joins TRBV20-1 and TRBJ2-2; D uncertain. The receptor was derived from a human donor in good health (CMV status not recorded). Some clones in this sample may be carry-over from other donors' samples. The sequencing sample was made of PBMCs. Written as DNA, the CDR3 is TGCAGTGCTAGAGAGGCGGAGATCACCGGGGAGCTGTTTTTT. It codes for CSAREAEITGELFF.